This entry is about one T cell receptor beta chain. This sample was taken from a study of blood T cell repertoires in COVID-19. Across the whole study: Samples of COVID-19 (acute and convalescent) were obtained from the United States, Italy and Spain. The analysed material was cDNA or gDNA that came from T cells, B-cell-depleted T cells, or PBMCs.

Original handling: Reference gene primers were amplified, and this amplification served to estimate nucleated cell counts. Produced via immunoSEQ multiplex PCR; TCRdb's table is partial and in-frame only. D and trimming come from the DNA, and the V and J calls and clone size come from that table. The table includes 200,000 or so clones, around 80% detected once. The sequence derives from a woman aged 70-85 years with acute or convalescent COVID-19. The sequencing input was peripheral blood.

The CDR3 loop is CASSVTGTVNEKLFF. CDR3 DNA: TGTGCCAGCTCGGTCACGGGGACAGTGAATGAAAAACTGTTTTTT. The chain joins TRBV5-6 to TRBJ1-4; 7 nucleotides agree with TRBD1. This CDR3 region has 15 residues. V lost 7 bases, J lost 5 bases, and 11 bases stayed unmatched. CDR1 SGHDT and CDR2 YYEEEE come from the germline V gene.